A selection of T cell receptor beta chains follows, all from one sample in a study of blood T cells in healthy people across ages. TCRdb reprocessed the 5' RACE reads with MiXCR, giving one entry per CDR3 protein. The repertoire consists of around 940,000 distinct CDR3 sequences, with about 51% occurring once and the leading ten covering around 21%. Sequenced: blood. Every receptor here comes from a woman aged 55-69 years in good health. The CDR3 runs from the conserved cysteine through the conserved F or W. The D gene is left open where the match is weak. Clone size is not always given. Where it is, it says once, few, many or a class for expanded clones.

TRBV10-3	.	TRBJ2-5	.	TGTGCCATCAGTGAGTTGGAGACCCAGTACTTC	CAISELETQYF
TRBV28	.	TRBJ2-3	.	TGTGCCAGCCAGGCGTGGGATACGCAGTATTTT	CASQAWDTQYF
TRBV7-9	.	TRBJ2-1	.	TGTGCCAGCATCTTGGGCCCGAATGAGCAGTTCTTC	CASILGPNEQFF
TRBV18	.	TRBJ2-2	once	TGTGCCAGCTCGCTCAGACTGGATACCGGGGAGCTGTTTTTT	CASSLRLDTGELFF
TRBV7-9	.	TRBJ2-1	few	TGTGCCAGCAGCCTCGGAGTGACGGGAGTAGAGTACAATGAGCAGTTCTTC	CASSLGVTGVEYNEQFF
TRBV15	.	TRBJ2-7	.	TGTGCCACCAGCAGAGAGACAGGCCACGAGCAGTACTTC	CATSRETGHEQYF
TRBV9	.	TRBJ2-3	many	TGTGCCAGCAGCAATCAAGGCGTCACAGATACGCAGTATTTT	CASSNQGVTDTQYF
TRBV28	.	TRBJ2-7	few	TGTGCCAGCAGGCGAAGCCCCCCGAAGGGCGAGCAGTACTTC	CASRRSPPKGEQYF
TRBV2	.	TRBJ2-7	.	TGTGCCAGCAGTCCGTTAGGGGTGGCCGAGCAGTACTTC	CASSPLGVAEQYF
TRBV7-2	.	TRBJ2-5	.	TGTGCCAGCAGCTTAGTTGTAGGGAGGGAGACCCAGTACTTC	CASSLVVGRETQYF
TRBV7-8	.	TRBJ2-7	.	TGTGCCAGCAGCATAGGAGGGGAAGGCTACGAGCAGTACTTC	CASSIGGEGYEQYF
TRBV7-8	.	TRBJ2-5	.	TGTGCCAGCAGCAGAGGGGTTTTTCAAGAGACCCAGTACTTC	CASSRGVFQETQYF
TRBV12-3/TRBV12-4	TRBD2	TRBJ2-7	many	TGTGCCAGCAGACCGGGACTAGCGGGACAATACGAGCAGTACTTC	CASRPGLAGQYEQYF
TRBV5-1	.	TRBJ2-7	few	TGCGCCAGCAGCTTGGAGGGGGGGACCCCCTACGAGCAGTACTTC	CASSLEGGTPYEQYF
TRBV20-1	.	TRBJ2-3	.	TGCAGTGCCCCTGTCGGTAATATTGCAGATACGCAGTATTTT	CSAPVGNIADTQYF
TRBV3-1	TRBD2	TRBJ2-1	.	TGTGCCAGCAGCCAGGTCCTAGCGGGATTGGTTGAGCAGTTCTTC	CASSQVLAGLVEQFF
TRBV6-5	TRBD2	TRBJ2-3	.	TGTGCCACCGCTGGGGGGGGGACCACGGATACGCAGTATTTT	CATAGGGTTDTQYF
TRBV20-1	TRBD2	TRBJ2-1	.	TGCAGTGCTAGTGGTAGCGGGGCTCTCTGGAATGAGCAGTTCTTC	CSASGSGALWNEQFF
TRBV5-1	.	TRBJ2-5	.	TGCGCCAGCAGCTTGAGGCCTGAGGACCAGTACTTC	CASSLRPEDQYF
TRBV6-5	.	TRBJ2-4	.	TGTGCCAGCAGACACGACAGTTCCCAGCAGTACTTC	CASRHDSSQQYF
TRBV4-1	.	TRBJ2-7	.	TGCGCCAGCAGCCAAGACAGGAATTCCTACGAGCAGTACTTC	CASSQDRNSYEQYF
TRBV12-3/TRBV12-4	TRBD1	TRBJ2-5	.	TGTGCCAGCAGTTCCGACAGGGGCGATGAGCAGTACTTC	CASSSDRGDEQYF
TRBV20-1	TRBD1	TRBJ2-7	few	TGCAGTGCTAGAGTACCAGGGGGCAACTCCTACGAGCAGTACTTC	CSARVPGGNSYEQYF
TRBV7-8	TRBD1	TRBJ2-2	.	TGTGCCAGCAGCCCCCGGACCGGGTTACAGGGGGCGGCAATTAACGGGGAGCTGTTTTTT	CASSPRTGLQGAAINGELFF
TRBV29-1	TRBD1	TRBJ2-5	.	TGCAGCGTTGAAGACACCGGGACAGGGTCTACGGTTGAGCAGTACTTC	CSVEDTGTGSTVEQYF
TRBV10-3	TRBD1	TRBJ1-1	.	TGTGCCATCAGTGATCCAGGGGGGACGAACACTGAGGCTTTCTTT	CAISDPGGTNTEAFF
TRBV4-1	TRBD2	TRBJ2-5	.	TGCGCCAGCAGCCAAGATGTCGGCGGGAGGGGGTCCTGGGAGCAGTACTTC	CASSQDVGGRGSWEQYF
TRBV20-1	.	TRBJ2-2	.	TGCAGTGCCCCGCAGAACACCGGGGAGCTGTTTTTT	CSAPQNTGELFF
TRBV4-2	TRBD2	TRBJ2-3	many	TGTGCCAGCAGCCTAGGGACTACCTTGGGAGATACGCAGTATTTT	CASSLGTTLGDTQYF
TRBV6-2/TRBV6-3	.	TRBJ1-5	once	TGTGCCAGCCAGGGAAACAGGGCTGAGCCCCAGCATTTT	CASQGNRAEPQHF
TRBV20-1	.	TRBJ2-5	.	TGCAGTGCTTCCCAAGAGACCCAGTACTTC	CSASQETQYF
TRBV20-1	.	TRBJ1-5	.	TGCAGTGCTAGAGATCGGGTTTGGCGAGACACGGAAAGAGGTAGCAATCAGCCCCAGCATTTT	CSARDRVWRDTERGSNQPQHF
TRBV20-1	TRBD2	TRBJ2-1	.	TGCAGTGCTCACTCCGGGACTAGCGGGAGGGAACAGTTCTTC	CSAHSGTSGREQFF
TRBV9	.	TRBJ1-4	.	TGTGCCAGCGGAAGGACCGGGGGAGGAGAAAAACTGTTTTTT	CASGRTGGGEKLFF
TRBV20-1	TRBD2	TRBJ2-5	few	TGCAGTGCTAGATCTGCGGGGAGGGGAGAGACCCAGTACTTC	CSARSAGRGETQYF
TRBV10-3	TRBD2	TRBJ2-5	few	TGTGCCACTGCGACTAGCGGGAGGGCCTGGGAGACCCAGTACTTC	CATATSGRAWETQYF
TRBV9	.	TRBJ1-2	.	TGTGCCAGCAGCGTAGAAGCGGGGTTCGTCTACACCTTC	CASSVEAGFVYTF
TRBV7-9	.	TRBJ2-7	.	TGTGCCAGCAGCCTTACTTATAACAGGGACTCGAACAATGAGCAGTACTTC	CASSLTYNRDSNNEQYF
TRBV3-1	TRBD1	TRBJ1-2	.	TGTGCCAGCAGCCCTGCTCCGGGACAGCGGGGCTACACCTTC	CASSPAPGQRGYTF
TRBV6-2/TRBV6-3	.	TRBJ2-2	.	TGTGCCAGCAGACCTGGGGCGACCGGGGAGCTGTTTTTT	CASRPGATGELFF
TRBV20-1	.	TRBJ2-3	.	TGCAGTGCCCAGCTTGCCCTGGGACTGGCCACAGATACGCAGTATTTT	CSAQLALGLATDTQYF
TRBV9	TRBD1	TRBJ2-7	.	TGTGCCAGCAGCGAGGGGACAGGGACCGAGCAGTACTTC	CASSEGTGTEQYF
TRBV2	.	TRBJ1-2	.	TGTGCCAGCAGGGGAGGCACTAACTATGGCTACACCTTC	CASRGGTNYGYTF
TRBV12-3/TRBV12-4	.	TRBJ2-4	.	TGTGCCACCTCGCGTTCGGCGAAGGGGAACATTCAGTACTTC	CATSRSAKGNIQYF
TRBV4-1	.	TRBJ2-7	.	TGCGCCAGCAGCCAACCCAGGGCAAGCTCCTACAATGAGCAGTACTTC	CASSQPRASSYNEQYF
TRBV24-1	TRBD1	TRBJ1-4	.	TGTGCCACCAGTGCGCGGGGGAAGGGGACAGCCTCCGAAAAACTGTTTTTT	CATSARGKGTASEKLFF
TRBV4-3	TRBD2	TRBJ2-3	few	TGCGCCAGCAGTCAAGACTTCGGGACTAGCTACGATACGCAGTATTTT	CASSQDFGTSYDTQYF
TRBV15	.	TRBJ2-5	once	TGTGCCACCAGCAGAGAGAGCTGGGAGACCCAGTACTTC	CATSRESWETQYF
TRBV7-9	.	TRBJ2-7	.	TGTGCCAGCAGCTTCGGGGCTGGCGGGACCTCCGAGCAGTACTTC	CASSFGAGGTSEQYF
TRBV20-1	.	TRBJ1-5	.	TGCAGTGCTAGAAAGCCGGTTGGGGGATATCAGCCCCAGCATTTT	CSARKPVGGYQPQHF
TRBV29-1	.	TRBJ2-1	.	TGCAGCGTTCTCGGGGAGGAAGGCCTTAAAGGGTACAATGAGCAGTTCTTC	CSVLGEEGLKGYNEQFF
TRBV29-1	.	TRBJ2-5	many	TGCAGCGTTGAATCTTACCAGATCGGTTCGTGGGAGCAGTACTTC	CSVESYQIGSWEQYF
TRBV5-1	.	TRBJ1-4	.	TGCGCCAGCAGCTTTTTTACAACTAATGAAAAACTGTTTTTT	CASSFFTTNEKLFF
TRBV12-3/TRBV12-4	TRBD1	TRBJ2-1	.	TGTGCCAGCAGTTTAGACAGGGGGCGAGTCGCGGAGTTCTTC	CASSLDRGRVAEFF
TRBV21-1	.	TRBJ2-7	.	TGTGCCAGCAAAAGTTCTGACGAGGCGTGCGAGCAGTACTTC	CASKSSDEACEQYF
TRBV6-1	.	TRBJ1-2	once	TGTGCCAGCAGTTGGGGGAACGAATATGACTATGGCTACACCTTC	CASSWGNEYDYGYTF